These T cell receptor beta chains were read from a single sample in a study of T cell repertoires in cytomegalovirus infection. MiXCR was run by TCRdb on the reads, yielding one entry per CDR3 protein. The data contain 250,000 or so distinct CDR3 sequences, more than 15% of them singletons. Sequenced sample: CD8+ T cells from PBMCs. These TCRs come from a human donor in good health (CMV status not recorded). Some clones in this sample may be carry-over from other donors' samples. Each CDR3 is given with its conserved first and last residue. The D gene is left open where the match is weak. A clone size is listed for some rows: how often the clone was seen (once, few, many), or a class if it is expanded.

>TRBV12-3/TRBV12-4|NA|few|TRBJ2-5
TGTGCCAGCGGGTACGGACAAATCAACCAAGAGACCCAGTACTTC
CASGYGQINQETQYF
>TRBV7-2|TRBD1|many|TRBJ2-3
TGTGCCAGCAGCTTATGGACAGGGGGCCCCACAGATACGCAGTATTTT
CASSLWTGGPTDTQYF
>TRBV28|TRBD1|many|TRBJ1-6
TGTGCCAGCAGTCTGACCGGACAGGGGAATTCACCCCTCCACTTT
CASSLTGQGNSPLHF
>TRBV19|NA|few|TRBJ1-4
TGTGCCAGTAGTGGATCCATCGTAACTAATGAAAAACTGTTTTTT
CASSGSIVTNEKLFF
>TRBV12-3/TRBV12-4|TRBD1|many|TRBJ1-4
TGTGCCAGCGGCCCCCAGGGGGCATGGGAAAAACTGTTTTTT
CASGPQGAWEKLFF
>TRBV7-2|NA|many|TRBJ2-1
TGTGCCAGCAGCTTATTCGGGGCCGTATCCTACAATGAGCAGTTCTTC
CASSLFGAVSYNEQFF
>TRBV7-6|NA|many|TRBJ2-1
TGTGCCAGCCGACAGGACAATGAGCAGTTCTTC
CASRQDNEQFF
>TRBV2|TRBD2|NA|TRBJ2-3
TGTGCCAGCAGCGGGTATAACCGAGCGGGAGACACAGATACGCAGTATTTT
CASSGYNRAGDTDTQYF
>TRBV4-1|NA|NA|TRBJ2-7
TGCGCCAGCAGCCCTATCAGGGATTCCTACGAGCAGTACTTC
CASSPIRDSYEQYF
>TRBV7-8|NA|NA|TRBJ1-2
TGTGCCACCCGTAGGGGGGATGGCTACACCTTC
CATRRGDGYTF
>TRBV28|NA|NA|TRBJ1-2
TGTGCCAGCAGTTTTGTCGGTGGGGGAAGTGGCTACACCTTC
CASSFVGGGSGYTF
>TRBV19|NA|NA|TRBJ2-7
TGTGCCAGTAGTGGCAGGGCGAGCTACGAGCAGTACTTC
CASSGRASYEQYF
>TRBV6-2/TRBV6-3|TRBD1|many|TRBJ2-2
TGTGCCAGCAGTTACTCACAGGGGGCGATGGCCGGGGAGCTGTTTTTT
CASSYSQGAMAGELFF
>TRBV27|TRBD1|NA|TRBJ2-7
TGTGCCAGCAGGGGGACAGCCGGTCCCCACGAGCAGTACTTC
CASRGTAGPHEQYF
>TRBV29-1|TRBD1|few|TRBJ2-3
TGCAGCGTTGAACGGACAGGGGCTAGCACAGATACGCAGTATTTT
CSVERTGASTDTQYF
>TRBV6-5|TRBD1|few|TRBJ1-1
TGTGCCAGCAGACCGAGGGACAGCGGTATTTTGGGTGCTTTCTTT
CASRPRDSGILGAFF
>TRBV7-9|NA|NA|TRBJ2-1
TGTGCCAGCAGCTTAGTGAGAGGGGGCAATGAGCAGTTCTTC
CASSLVRGGNEQFF
>TRBV5-5|NA|NA|TRBJ2-7
TGTGCCAGCAGCACGGGGGGAACAGGGGCCCCCACGATCCTCTCCTACGAGCAGTACTTC
CASSTGGTGAPTILSYEQYF
>TRBV15|NA|NA|TRBJ1-2
TGTGCCACCAGCAGAGAGAGAACCATAAGCTCTAACTATGGCTACACCTTC
CATSRERTISSNYGYTF
>TRBV6-1|TRBD1|many|TRBJ1-2
TGTGCCAGCAGTGACGGCCCCGGGACAGGGGATGGCTACACCTTC
CASSDGPGTGDGYTF
>TRBV7-6|NA|NA|TRBJ1-4
TGTGCCAGCAGCTTAGGACAGGCGAGAGATGAAAAACTGTTTTTT
CASSLGQARDEKLFF
>TRBV5-4|NA|NA|TRBJ2-7
TGTGCCAGCAGCTTGGACTCTCCCCGCGAGCAGTACTTC
CASSLDSPREQYF
>TRBV12-3/TRBV12-4|TRBD1|many|TRBJ1-5
TGTGCCAGCAGTACCCAGGGGGGGATCGGCAATCAGCCCCAGCATTTT
CASSTQGGIGNQPQHF
>TRBV19|TRBD2|NA|TRBJ2-3
TGTGCCAGTAGTACTGTAGCGGGGGCAGGGGACGGCACAGATACGCAGTATTTT
CASSTVAGAGDGTDTQYF
>TRBV12-3/TRBV12-4|NA|few|TRBJ1-1
TGTGCCAGCAGTTTAGCCGTGGGGCTTGAAGCTTTCTTT
CASSLAVGLEAFF
>TRBV7-9|NA|many|TRBJ2-3
TGTGCCAGCAGCGCCGGGATAGCGGACACTAGCACAGATACGCAGTATTTT
CASSAGIADTSTDTQYF
>TRBV11-2|TRBD1|NA|TRBJ2-6
TGTGCCAGCATCCAAACGTTCCGGGACAGGGTTAAGTCGGCCAACGTCCTGACTTTC
CASIQTFRDRVKSANVLTF
>TRBV5-1|TRBD1|NA|TRBJ1-2
TGCGCCAGCAGCTCGACGGGACAGGTGGAGAAGTGCTACACCTTC
CASSSTGQVEKCYTF
>TRBV7-9|NA|many|TRBJ1-5
TGTGCCAGCAGCTGGAGTGCCGGGGGTCAGCCCCAGCATTTT
CASSWSAGGQPQHF
>TRBV20-1|NA|NA|TRBJ2-7
TGCAGTGCTAGAGATCCGCTCTGGGGCAGGGTTGGAAACGAGCAGTACTTC
CSARDPLWGRVGNEQYF
>TRBV5-1|TRBD1|NA|TRBJ2-7
TGCGCCAGCACGGACAGGGAACCCTACGAGCAGTACTTC
CASTDREPYEQYF
>TRBV7-2|NA|many|TRBJ1-1
TGTGCCAGCAGCTTAGTAAACATGAACACTGAAGCTTTCTTT
CASSLVNMNTEAFF
>TRBV27|TRBD1|few|TRBJ1-5
TGTGCCAGCAGTTTATTGGGACAGGGAATTCAGCCCCAGCATTTT
CASSLLGQGIQPQHF
>TRBV6-6|TRBD1|many|TRBJ1-1
TGTGCCAGCAGTTACCGGTACAGGGGAAACACTGAAGCTTTCTTT
CASSYRYRGNTEAFF
>TRBV6-1|NA|few|TRBJ2-2
TGTGCTGGAGGAGCGGCCGGGGAGCTGTTTTTT
CAGGAAGELFF
>TRBV12-5|TRBD2|once|TRBJ2-1
TGTGCTAGTGGTTTGCCCACCAGGACTAGGGACGAAGGTGAGCAGTTCTTC
CASGLPTRTRDEGEQFF
>TRBV2|NA|few|TRBJ2-1
TGTGCCAGCAGAAGGTCAGTCAGGGATGAGCAGTTCTTC
CASRRSVRDEQFF
>TRBV18|NA|NA|TRBJ1-6
TGTGCCAGCTCCCCTAATCCAGGGGTAGAGAATTCACCCCTCCACTTT
CASSPNPGVENSPLHF
>TRBV27|NA|NA|TRBJ1-1
TGTGCCAGCAGTCCTACCAGGGGCGGGCTGAACACTGAAGCTTTCTTT
CASSPTRGGLNTEAFF
>TRBV10-2|TRBD2|NA|TRBJ2-1
TGCGCCAGCAGCTGGGGGGGGAATGAGCAGTTCTTC
CASSWGGNEQFF
>TRBV7-9|NA|many|TRBJ1-2
TGTGCCAGCAGCTTAGGAAGGGCCCAGGGCTACTATGGCTACACCTTC
CASSLGRAQGYYGYTF
>TRBV12-3/TRBV12-4|NA|few|TRBJ1-2
TGTGCCAGCAGTTTATTCCTCTCGGGCAGCACTAACTATGGCTACACCTTC
CASSLFLSGSTNYGYTF
>TRBV20-1|TRBD2|NA|TRBJ2-5
TGCAGTGCTAGAGATGGGGGACTAGCAGCGGAGACCCAGTACTTC
CSARDGGLAAETQYF
>TRBV6-6|NA|NA|TRBJ2-7
TGTGCCAGCAGTTACGTCGCAGGGGGGACCTACGAGCAGTACTTC
CASSYVAGGTYEQYF
>TRBV28|TRBD1|few|TRBJ2-7
TGTGCCAGCAGTTTTACAGGGGGGTACGAGCAGTACTTC
CASSFTGGYEQYF
>TRBV11-2|TRBD1|few|TRBJ2-5
TGTGCCACCTCAACAGGGGGCGGATGGACCCAGTACTTC
CATSTGGGWTQYF
>TRBV11-2|NA|many|TRBJ1-5
TGTGCCAGCAGCTTAGACAGTCCGGGCCCCCAGCATTTT
CASSLDSPGPQHF